This T cell receptor (beta chain) was sequenced for a study of T-cell reconstitution after alpha-beta-depleted transplantation in children. Study results and caveats: The high TCRbeta diversity at day 60 in some patients came from surviving recipient T cells and thymic progenitors.

The library targeted TCRbeta and was prepared with unique molecular identifiers. TCRdb processed the PCR reads anew with MiXCR; each CDR3 protein has one entry. The table includes roughly 340,000 distinct CDR3 sequences, around 15% detected once. The junction had 9 bases not matched to a gene; V was cut back by 1 base and J by 3 bases. The CDR3 sequence is 17 residues long. Per germline, CDR1 SGHKS and CDR2 YYEKEE (reference sequence). Details on this clonotype: What it binds is not known.

The V call is TRBV5-5, the J call TRBJ2-3; 9 nucleotides match TRBD2. Sequencing used PBMCs, mostly from graft donor cells, obtained 360 days after TCRalphabeta/CD19-depleted stem cell transplant. The clonotype was recovered from a male patient between 2 and 10 years old who had a stem cell transplant for acute lymphoblastic leukemia, so the T cells may come from the graft donor. This chain's CDR3 is CASSLLAGSGGTDTQYF. Here the CDR3 DNA reads TGTGCCAGCAGCTTGCTAGCGGGGAGTGGGGGGACAGATACGCAGTATTTT.